This T cell receptor (beta chain) came from a study of shared clonotypes between healthy human individuals. About the research overall: Ranging from 18 to 49 in age, donors were a couple of women and a few men.

Several immunoSEQ plates held equal portions of the genomic DNA taken from each subset. Per the authors' pipeline: ImmunoSEQ sequences covered only the junction and lacked quality scores; filtering therefore differed. Using immunoSEQ multiplex PCR, the repertoire was profiled, and TCRdb retains in-frame clones only, with some absent. Clone size and the V and J calls come from that table; the DNA yielded D and trimming. The data show about 2 million clones, with about 95% seen just once and roughly 1% held by the top ten. CDR1 MGHRA and CDR2 YSYEKL come from the germline V gene. V was shortened by 0 bases and J by 6 bases, with 23 bases between the two germline ends. The CDR3 runs 18 residues. In the naive CD8 group, cells lacked CD45RO and were positively selected for CCR7, so terminally differentiated effector memory CD45RA+ cells were left out. All of the donors resided in Nashville, Tennessee, and each was a Caucasian adult.

The origin of this receptor is a young man in good health. Sequencing used naive CD8+ T cells sorted from blood. V gene TRBV4-1 combines with J gene TRBJ1-1; no definite D call. CDR3 residues: CASSQEVGHTLGIPEAFF. The DNA of the CDR3 is TGCGCCAGCAGCCAAGAGGTCGGGCACACCCTGGGAATCCCTGAAGCTTTCTTT.